This T cell receptor beta chain was sequenced for a study of low-dose radiotherapy and immunotherapy resistance in tumors. As for the study in general: It was 1 Gy per fraction every two weeks that Cohort 2 received, adding up to 13 Gy over 26 weeks. Ipilimumab 1 mg/kg every six weeks, together with nivolumab 240 mg every two weeks, was given intravenously to patients.

First-strand cDNA relied on TRAV- and TRBV-specific primers spanning alpha and beta chains. TCR amplification used about 20 PCR cycles, a constant-region primer and a V-primer adapter. After the mRNA was isolated, it was amplified using in vitro transcription. Using its own MiXCR run on the reads, TCRdb lists one record per CDR3 protein. The sample holds around 13,000 distinct CDR3 sequences, more than 65% seen once. Donors received a regimen that comprised nivolumab, ipilimumab, aspirin, low-dose cyclophosphamide and low-dose radiotherapy. Germline values: CDR1 SGHDN, CDR2 FVKESK. CDR3 length: 14 residues. Between the trimmed V and J ends, which lost 5 bases and 2 bases, there was a span of 10 bases.

The clonotype comes from a human donor with advanced metastatic prostate, ovarian, gallbladder or colorectal cancer (not recorded which). This table probably holds off-target reads from a library built for another chain. The chain employs TRBV14 and TRBJ2-1, with a tentative D call TRBD2 (5 bases). The CDR3 region has the DNA TGTGCCAGCAGCACGCCGGAGGCCTACAATGAGCAGTTCTTC. Translated, it gives CASSTPEAYNEQFF.